This T cell receptor (beta chain) was identified in a study of OX40 agonist ivuxolimab in advanced cancers. Study at large: The patients got ivuxolimab, which is an agonistic anti-OX40 (CD134) antibody. Patients with hepatocellular carcinoma, melanoma, renal cell or head and neck cancer made up the dose-escalation patients. Among those enrolled, mean age was approximately 60 years (range 23 to 79) and less than 90% were male.

The sampling schedule covered blood at baseline, cycle 4 day 1, and cycle 7 day 1. This clone was picked up one time. Assay used: immunoSEQ multiplex PCR; TCRdb lists only in-frame clones, some missing. The table has tens of thousands of clones, about 80% seen once. V lost 7 bases to trimming and J lost 3 bases; unmatched junction nucleotides: 9. Germline values: CDR1 SGDLS, CDR2 YYNGEE. The CDR3 extends over 14 amino acids. The sequence derives from an adult with an advanced solid tumor such as melanoma, head and neck, liver or kidney cancer. Sequenced here: CD4+ or CD8+ T cells sorted from blood, sampled in a trial of the OX40 agonist ivuxolimab. The chain uses TRBV9 and TRBJ2-7; 8 nucleotides agree with TRBD1. In nucleotides, the CDR3 is TGTGCCAGCTCTTCCGGGACAGGAAACTACGAGCAGTACTTC. Residues: CASSSGTGNYEQYF.